Below, 10 T cell receptor beta chains from the same sample are listed, as sequenced in a study of CD8 T cells in ankylosing spondylitis. Using its own MiXCR run on the 5' RACE reads, TCRdb lists one record per CDR3 protein. This sample has some 30,000 distinct CDR3 sequences, with approximately 15% found just once. The sample consisted of blood. Receptor source: a male donor with ankylosing spondylitis or in good health (not recorded which).

The chain couples TRBV7-2 to TRBJ2-2; TRBD2 aligns across 8 bases. Trimming took 2 bases from V and 5 from J; bases not matched to a gene: 4. Germline loops: CDR1 SGHTA, CDR2 FQGNSA. CDR3 length: 15 amino acids. The DNA for the CDR3 is TGTGCCAGCAGCTTACCGGGGGGGCGTACCGGGGAGCTGTTTTTT. Translating it yields CASSLPGGRTGELFF.

This clonotype has a handful of counts. The rearrangement joins TRBV7-3 to TRBJ2-5; D perhaps matches TRBD2 (5 bases). From germline, CDR1 is SGHTA and CDR2 FQGTGA. The CDR3 length is 13 residues. Trimming removed 1 base at V and 2 bases at J, with 5 bases between. In nucleotides, the CDR3 is TGTGCCAGCAGCTTAAGACTACAAGAGACCCAGTACTTC. It codes for CASSLRLQETQYF.

The gene calls are TRBV7-2 and TRBJ2-7; D not certain. CDR3 size: 13 residues. V lost 4 bases and J 4 bases, leaving 11 bases between the germline ends. CDR1 is SGHTA, CDR2 FQGNSA, per germline. The CDR3 sequence: CASSWKGDYEQYV. The DNA for the CDR3 is TGTGCCAGCAGCTGGAAAGGAGATTACGAGCAGTACGTC.

This clonotype was counted only a few times. This chain links TRBV5-1 with TRBJ2-1, with D possibly matching TRBD2 (6 bases). Deletions cut 8 bases from V and 1 base from J, with 10 bases between. Germline V lookup: CDR1 SGHRS, CDR2 YFSETQ. The CDR3 has 13 amino acids. The CDR3 nucleotides are TGCGCCAGTCGGAGGGGTTCCTACAATGAGCAGTTCTTC. It translates to CASRRGSYNEQFF.

In its sample, this clonotype was seen a few times. The chain is built from TRBV29-1 and TRBJ2-1; TRBD1 or TRBD2 may be the D gene (5 bases each). Germline loops: CDR1 SQVTM, CDR2 ANQGSEA. Trimming left V 4 bases short and J 6 bases short, with 19 bases between. CDR3 size: 15 residues. As DNA, the CDR3 is TGCAGCGTTGGTAGTTCTGGGACGAAGTTCAATGAGCAGTTCTTC. It is translated as CSVGSSGTKFNEQFF.

The chain uses TRBV7-2 and TRBJ1-1, with 10 bases lining up with TRBD1. Losses at the gene ends were 2 bases for V and 1 base for J; bases not matched to a gene: 7. Germline V CDR1 and CDR2: SGHTA, FQGNSA. The CDR3 runs 17 residues. The CDR3 nucleotides are TGTGCCAGCAGCTTAATGGGACAGGGGTACCAGAACACTGAAGCTTTCTTT. Protein sequence: CASSLMGQGYQNTEAFF.

This chain joins TRBV20-1 and TRBJ2-3, with D unresolved. Germline CDR1 reads DFQATT; CDR2 reads SNEGSKA (reference sequence). CDR3 length: 12 amino acids. V lost 1 base to trimming and J lost 4 bases, with 6 bases between them. DNA of the CDR3: TGCAGTGCTAGAGTCAGAGCAGATACGCAGTATTTT. Protein: CSARVRADTQYF.

The chain links TRBV11-2 to TRBJ1-6, with D tentatively TRBD1 (6 bases). Trimming removed 2 bases from V and 14 bases from J, with 13 bases in between. CDR3 length: 13 amino acids. Looked up from germline, CDR1 is SGHAT and CDR2 is FQNNGV. The CDR3 region is CASSLNQGISLHF. As DNA, the CDR3 is TGTGCCAGCAGCTTAAATCAGGGGATATCCCTCCACTTT.

This chain joins TRBV7-8 and TRBJ2-3; maybe TRBD1 (6 bases). Germline V gene sequence: CDR1 SGHVS, CDR2 FQNEAQ. CDR3 size: 14 residues. With 0 bases removed from V and 4 bases from J, the gap between germline ends came to 8 bases. Here the CDR3 DNA reads TGTGCCAGCAGCTTAGCTGGGGGCGCAGATACGCAGTATTTT. The encoded protein is CASSLAGGADTQYF.

The V gene is TRBV7-9, the J gene TRBJ2-5, with D possibly being TRBD1 or TRBD2 (5 bases each). Trimming removed 5 bases from V and 0 bases from J, with 13 bases in between. Germline assignment: CDR1 SEHNR and CDR2 FQNEAQ (reference sequence). The CDR3 spans 15 residues. In DNA form, the CDR3 reads TGTGCCAGCAGCCAGGGAGACATGTACCAAGAGACCCAGTACTTC. This gives the protein CASSQGDMYQETQYF.